This paragraph covers one TCR beta chain sequence. Its antigen remains unknown. Germline loops: CDR1 MNHNY, CDR2 SVGAGI (reference sequence). The CDR3 totals 11 residues. Trimming shortened V by 5 bases and J by 4 bases, and 6 bases separated the two germline ends. CD8 cells classed as naive were CD45RO-negative and positively selected for CCR7, excluding terminally differentiated effector memory CD45RA+ cells. For every subset, genomic DNA was evenly distributed across several immunoSEQ plates. The assay was immunoSEQ multiplex PCR, and TCRdb's table has in-frame clones only and misses some. This table has more than 600,000 clones, just over 90% appearing once. These data are taken from a study of shared clonotypes between healthy human individuals. Notes on the study in general: Estimated richness values were generally larger in naive subsets than in memory subsets.

The sequencing sample was made of naive CD8+ T cells sorted from blood. The chain employs TRBV6-6 and TRBJ2-7; no clear D. This receptor was obtained from a man in his thirties or forties in good health. As DNA, the CDR3 is TGTGCCAGCAGTGCGATGTACGAGCAGTACTTC. Translating gives CASSAMYEQYF.